Listed here is a single TCR beta chain. TCRdb keeps only in-frame clones here, not all; method: immunoSEQ multiplex PCR. This table has roughly 140,000 clones, approximately 84% appearing once. This record comes from a study of blood T cell repertoires in COVID-19. The CDR3 sequence is 14 residues long. CDR1 is SGHVS and CDR2 is FQNEAQ in the germline V gene. Trimming cost V 1 base and J 3 bases, with 7 bases left between them. The sequenced sample was peripheral blood. The chain joins TRBV7-8 to TRBJ1-5; D unclear. The sequence was obtained from a man in his sixties or seventies with acute or convalescent COVID-19. This CDR3 reads CASSLVSINQPQHF. Here the CDR3 DNA reads TGTGCCAGCAGCTTAGTTAGTATCAATCAGCCCCAGCATTTT.